This T cell receptor (delta chain) emerged from a study of Vδ1+ human thymocytes. General observations from the study: Highly polyclonal TRG and TRD repertoires with Gaussian CDR3 length distributions appeared in thymus. Bulk repertoire data may be misinterpreted because of unexpected Vdelta2 sequences. Thymic delta-chain repertoires held roughly 20% Vdelta2 sequences and few Vdelta3, despite high sort purity.

Note on this clone: As yet, its antigen is unknown.

The ends lost 2 bases at V and 0 bases at J; junction bases unmatched: 17. Germline values: CDR1 TSWWSYY, CDR2 QGS. The CDR3 sequence is 21 residues long. RNA was extracted from the cells and then reverse transcribed. Pooled V-gene forward primers with one constant-region reverse primer generated the CDR3 amplicons by multiplex PCR. TCRdb re-called clones from the multiplex PCR reads via CATT. The sample includes about 75,000 delta-chain clones, about 35% of them seen just once. This chain uses TRDV1 with TRDJ1; 11 nucleotides line up with TRDD3. The TCR sequence derives from a boy less than two years old who had congenital heart surgery. Sequenced input: Vdelta1+ gamma-delta thymocytes from the thymus. The subset here: FACS-sorted CD3+ TCRalphabeta- TCRVdelta1+ TCRVdelta2- thymocytes. The CDR3 nucleotides read TGTGCTCTTGGGGAAACTAGCCTAATGGGGGATACGGTTCTCGACACCGATAAACTCATCTTT. Translated, it gives CALGETSLMGDTVLDTDKLIF.